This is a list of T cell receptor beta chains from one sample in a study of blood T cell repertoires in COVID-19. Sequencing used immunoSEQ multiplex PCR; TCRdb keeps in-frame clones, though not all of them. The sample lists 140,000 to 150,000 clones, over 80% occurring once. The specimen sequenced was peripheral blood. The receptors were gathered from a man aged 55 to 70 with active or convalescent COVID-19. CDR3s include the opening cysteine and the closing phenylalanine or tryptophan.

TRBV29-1	CSVLNRGSTDTQYF
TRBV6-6	CASSNSGLAGEEQYF
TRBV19	CASSIVQGALGEQFF
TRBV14	CASSQKGHSGNTIYF
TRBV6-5	CATRNGGSPLHF
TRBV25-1	CASSGQGAGGYTF
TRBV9	CASSPGTGDRSSYNEQFF
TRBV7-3	CASSLRSSGTNEQFF
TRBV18	CASSPPAGDEQYF
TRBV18	CASSPPASKREQYF
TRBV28	CASSLGDRRYQPQHF
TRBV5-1	CASSVIPGLAGSYEQYF
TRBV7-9	CASSLGPHQETQYF
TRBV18	CASSRTGEGGQPQHF
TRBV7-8	CASSLVVEQFF
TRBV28	CAIEDRDGAGGQYNEQFF
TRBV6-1	CASSEREGGYGYTF
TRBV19	CASSRTGTSGETQYF
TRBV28	CASSFRTGNYGYTF
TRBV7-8	CASSPSGGDGTGELFF
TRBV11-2	CASSAWTAINSPLHF
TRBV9	CASSVAQRNEKLFF
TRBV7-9	CASSLPTLGHQETQYF
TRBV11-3	CASSLVQGTEAFF
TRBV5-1	CASSRLKENTEAFF
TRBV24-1	CATSDLRGSYNEQFF
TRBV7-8	CASSSATSGQSTGELFF
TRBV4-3	CASSQAGNPPGELFF
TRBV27	CASSPKTGVYGYTF
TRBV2	CASKTGTSGGPETQYF
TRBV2	CASSDRTNYGYTF
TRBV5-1	CASSFSGEMETQYF
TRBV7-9	CASSLAAQGWQSYEQYF
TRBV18	CASSPRDRPGYGYTF
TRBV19	CASNIRSTNEKLFF
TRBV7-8	CASNRREAGTQYF
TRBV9	CASSGRQATNEKLFF
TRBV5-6	CASSVRTSGTDEQYF
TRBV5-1	CASSPRTGEGGELFF
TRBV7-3	CASSLTDRDLDTQYF
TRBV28	CASRSGNQPQHF
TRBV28	CASIRTSGILRGAQYF
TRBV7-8	CASSYRDRSSYEQYF
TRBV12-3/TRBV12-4	CASSFKGADTQYF
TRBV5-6	CASSSIAGVETQYF
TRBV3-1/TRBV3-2	CASSQAWGARSYEQYF
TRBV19	CASSTAQGTEQYF
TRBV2	CASSGDREDQPQHF
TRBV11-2	CASSPGEVETQYF
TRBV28	CASRGTGGAYGYTF